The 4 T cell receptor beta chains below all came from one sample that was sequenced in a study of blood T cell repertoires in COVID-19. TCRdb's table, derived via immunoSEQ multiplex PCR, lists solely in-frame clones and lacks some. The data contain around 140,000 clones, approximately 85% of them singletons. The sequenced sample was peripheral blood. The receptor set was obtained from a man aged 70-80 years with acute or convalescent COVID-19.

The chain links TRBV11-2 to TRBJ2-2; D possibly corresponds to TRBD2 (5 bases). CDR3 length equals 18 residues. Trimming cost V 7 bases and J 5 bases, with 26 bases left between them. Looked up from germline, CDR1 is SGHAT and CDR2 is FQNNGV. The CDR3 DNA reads TGTGCCAGCAAATTTCTCCGTGGAGGAGTAGGCATGACCGGGGAGCTGTTTTTT. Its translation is CASKFLRGGVGMTGELFF.

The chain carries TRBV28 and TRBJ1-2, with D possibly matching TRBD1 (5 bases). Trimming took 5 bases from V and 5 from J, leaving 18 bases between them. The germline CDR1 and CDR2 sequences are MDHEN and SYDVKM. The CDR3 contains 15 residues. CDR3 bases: TGTGCCAGCAGTCATCCCCTGGGGAGGGGATATGGCTACACCTTC. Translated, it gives CASSHPLGRGYGYTF.

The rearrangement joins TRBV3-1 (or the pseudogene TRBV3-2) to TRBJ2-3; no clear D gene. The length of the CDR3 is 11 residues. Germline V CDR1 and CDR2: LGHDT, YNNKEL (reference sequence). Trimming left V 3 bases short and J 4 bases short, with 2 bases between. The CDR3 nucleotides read TGTGCCAGCAGCCACTCAGATACGCAGTATTTT. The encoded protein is CASSHSDTQYF.

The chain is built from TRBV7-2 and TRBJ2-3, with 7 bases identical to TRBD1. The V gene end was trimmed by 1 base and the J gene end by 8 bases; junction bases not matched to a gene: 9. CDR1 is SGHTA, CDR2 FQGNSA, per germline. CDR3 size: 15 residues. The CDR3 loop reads CASSLEVTGSPTQYF. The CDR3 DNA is TGTGCCAGCAGCTTAGAGGTGACAGGGTCTCCTACGCAGTATTTT. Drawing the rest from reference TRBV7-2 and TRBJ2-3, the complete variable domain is GAGVSQSPSNKVTEKGKDVELRCDPISGHTALYWYRQSLGQGLEFLIYFQGNSAPDKSGLPSDRFSAERTGGSVSTLTIQRTQQEDSAVYLCASSLEVTGSPTQYFGPGTRLTVL.